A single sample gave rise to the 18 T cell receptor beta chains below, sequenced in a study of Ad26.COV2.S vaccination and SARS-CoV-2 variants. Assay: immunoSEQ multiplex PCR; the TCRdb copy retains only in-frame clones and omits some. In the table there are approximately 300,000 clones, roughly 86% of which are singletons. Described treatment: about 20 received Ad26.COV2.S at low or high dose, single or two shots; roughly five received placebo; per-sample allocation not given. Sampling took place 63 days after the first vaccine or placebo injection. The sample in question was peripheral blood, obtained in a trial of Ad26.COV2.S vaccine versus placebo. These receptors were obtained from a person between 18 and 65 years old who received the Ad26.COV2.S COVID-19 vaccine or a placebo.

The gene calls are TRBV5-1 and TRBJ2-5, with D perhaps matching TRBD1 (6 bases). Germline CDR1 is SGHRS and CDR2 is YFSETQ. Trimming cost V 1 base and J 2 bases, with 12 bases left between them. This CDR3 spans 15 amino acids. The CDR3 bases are TGCGCCAGCAGCTTGAGTCCCCAGGGGCAAGAGACCCAGTACTTC. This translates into CASSLSPQGQETQYF.

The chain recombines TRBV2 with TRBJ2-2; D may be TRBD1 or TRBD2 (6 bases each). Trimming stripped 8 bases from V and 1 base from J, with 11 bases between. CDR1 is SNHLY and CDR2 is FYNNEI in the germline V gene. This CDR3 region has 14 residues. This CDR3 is CASGGTLNTGELFF. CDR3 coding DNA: TGTGCCAGCGGAGGGACATTGAACACCGGGGAGCTGTTTTTT.

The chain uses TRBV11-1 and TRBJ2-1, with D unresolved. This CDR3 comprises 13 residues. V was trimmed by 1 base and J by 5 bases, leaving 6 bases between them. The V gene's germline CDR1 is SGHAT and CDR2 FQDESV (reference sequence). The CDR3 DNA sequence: TGTGCCAGCAGCTTAGATCGGGACAATGAGCAGTTCTTC. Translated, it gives CASSLDRDNEQFF. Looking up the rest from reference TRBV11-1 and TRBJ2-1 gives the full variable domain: EAEVAQSPRYKITEKSQAVAFWCDPISGHATLYWYRQILGQGPELLVQFQDESVVDDSQLPKDRFSAERLKGVDSTLKIQPAELGDSAMYLCASSLDRDNEQFFGPGTRLTVL.

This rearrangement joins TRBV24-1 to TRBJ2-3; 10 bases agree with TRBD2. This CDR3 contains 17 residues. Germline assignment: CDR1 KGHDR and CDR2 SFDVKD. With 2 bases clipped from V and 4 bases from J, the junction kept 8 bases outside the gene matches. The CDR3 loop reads CATSDSPSGGGADTQYF. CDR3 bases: TGTGCCACCAGTGATTCCCCTAGCGGGGGAGGGGCAGATACGCAGTATTTT.

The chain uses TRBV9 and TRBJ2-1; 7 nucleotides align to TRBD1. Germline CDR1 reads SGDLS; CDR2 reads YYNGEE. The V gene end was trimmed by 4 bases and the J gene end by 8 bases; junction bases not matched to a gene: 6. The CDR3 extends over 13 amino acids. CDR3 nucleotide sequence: TGTGCCAGCAGCCGACAGGGAATTGATGAGCAGTTCTTC. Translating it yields CASSRQGIDEQFF.

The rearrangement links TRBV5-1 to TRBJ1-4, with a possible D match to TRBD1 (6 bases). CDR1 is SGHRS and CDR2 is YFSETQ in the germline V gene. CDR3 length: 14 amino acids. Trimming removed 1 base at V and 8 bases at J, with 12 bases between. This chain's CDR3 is CASSLWGAGEKLFF. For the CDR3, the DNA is TGCGCCAGCAGCTTGTGGGGGGCAGGAGAAAAACTGTTTTTT.

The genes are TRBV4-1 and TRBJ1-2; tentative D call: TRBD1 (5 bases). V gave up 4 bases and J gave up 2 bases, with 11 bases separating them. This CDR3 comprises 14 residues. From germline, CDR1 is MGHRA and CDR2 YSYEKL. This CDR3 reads CASSLEGSNYGYTF. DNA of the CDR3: TGCGCCAGCAGCCTTGAGGGGTCGAACTATGGCTACACCTTC.

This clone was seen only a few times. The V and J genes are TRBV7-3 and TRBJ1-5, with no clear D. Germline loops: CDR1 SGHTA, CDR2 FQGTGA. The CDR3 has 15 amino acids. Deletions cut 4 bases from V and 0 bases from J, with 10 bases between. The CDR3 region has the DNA TGTGCCAGCAGCTCCCAGGTGTATAGCAATCAGCCCCAGCATTTT. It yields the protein CASSSQVYSNQPQHF.

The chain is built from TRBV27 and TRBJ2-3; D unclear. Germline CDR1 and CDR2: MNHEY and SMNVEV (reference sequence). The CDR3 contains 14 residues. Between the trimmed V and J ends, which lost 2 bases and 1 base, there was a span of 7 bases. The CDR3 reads CASSLGLRTDTQYF. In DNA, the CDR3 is TGTGCCAGCAGTTTAGGGTTGCGCACAGATACGCAGTATTTT.

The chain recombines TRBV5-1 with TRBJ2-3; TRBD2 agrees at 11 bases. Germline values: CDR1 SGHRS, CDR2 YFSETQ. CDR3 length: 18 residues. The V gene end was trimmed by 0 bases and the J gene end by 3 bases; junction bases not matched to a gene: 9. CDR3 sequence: CASSLERLAGGWTDTQYF. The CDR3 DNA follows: TGCGCCAGCAGCTTGGAAAGGCTAGCGGGGGGCTGGACAGATACGCAGTATTTT.

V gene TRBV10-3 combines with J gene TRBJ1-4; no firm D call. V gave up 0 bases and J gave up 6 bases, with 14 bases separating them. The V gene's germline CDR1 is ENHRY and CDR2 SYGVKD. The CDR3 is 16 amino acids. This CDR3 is CAISESIGIAYEKLFF. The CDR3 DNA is TGTGCCATCAGTGAGTCGATCGGTATCGCCTATGAAAAACTGTTTTTT.

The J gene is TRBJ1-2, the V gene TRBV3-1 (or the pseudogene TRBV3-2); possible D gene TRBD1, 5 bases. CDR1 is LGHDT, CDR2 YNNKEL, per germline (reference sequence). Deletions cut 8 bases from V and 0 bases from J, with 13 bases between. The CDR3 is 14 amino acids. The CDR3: CASRGERTNYGYTF. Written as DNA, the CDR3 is TGTGCCAGCCGGGGGGAGAGAACTAACTATGGCTACACCTTC.

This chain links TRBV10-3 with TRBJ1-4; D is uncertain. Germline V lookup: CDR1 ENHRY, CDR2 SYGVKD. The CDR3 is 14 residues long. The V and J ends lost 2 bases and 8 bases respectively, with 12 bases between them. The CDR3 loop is CAISERQEVEKLFF. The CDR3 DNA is TGTGCCATCAGTGAGCGGCAGGAGGTAGAAAAACTGTTTTTT.

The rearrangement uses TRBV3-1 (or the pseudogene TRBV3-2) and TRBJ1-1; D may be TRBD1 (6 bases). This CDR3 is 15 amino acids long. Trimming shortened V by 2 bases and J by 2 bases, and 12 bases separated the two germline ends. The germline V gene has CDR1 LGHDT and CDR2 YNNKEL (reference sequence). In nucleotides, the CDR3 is TGTGCCAGCAGCCAAAGGGGAGGGGGTAACACTGAAGCTTTCTTT. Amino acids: CASSQRGGGNTEAFF.

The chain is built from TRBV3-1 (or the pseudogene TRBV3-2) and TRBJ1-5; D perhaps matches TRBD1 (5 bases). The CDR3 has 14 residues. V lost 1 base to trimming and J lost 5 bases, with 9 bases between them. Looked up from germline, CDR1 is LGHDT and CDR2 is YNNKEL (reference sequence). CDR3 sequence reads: CASSQGGLDQPQHF. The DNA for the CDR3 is TGTGCCAGCAGCCAAGGGGGCCTCGATCAGCCCCAGCATTTT.

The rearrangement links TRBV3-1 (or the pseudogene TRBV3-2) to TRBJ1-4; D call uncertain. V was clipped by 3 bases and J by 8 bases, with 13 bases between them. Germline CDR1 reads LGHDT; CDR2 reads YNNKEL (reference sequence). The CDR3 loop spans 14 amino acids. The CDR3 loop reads CASSQPLRFEKLFF. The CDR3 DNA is TGTGCCAGCAGCCAGCCGCTGAGATTCGAAAAACTGTTTTTT.

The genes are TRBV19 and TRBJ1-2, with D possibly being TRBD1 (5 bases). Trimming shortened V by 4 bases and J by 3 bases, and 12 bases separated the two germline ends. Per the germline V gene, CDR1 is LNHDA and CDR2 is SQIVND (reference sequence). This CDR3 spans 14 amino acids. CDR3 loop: CASSTVGTYYGYTF. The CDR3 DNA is TGTGCCAGTAGTACCGTAGGGACTTACTATGGCTACACCTTC.

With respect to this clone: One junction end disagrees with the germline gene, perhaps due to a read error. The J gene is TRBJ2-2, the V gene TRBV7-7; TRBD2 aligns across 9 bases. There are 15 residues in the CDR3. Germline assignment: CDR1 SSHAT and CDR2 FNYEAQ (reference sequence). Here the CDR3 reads CASSSGTSNTGELFF. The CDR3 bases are TGTGCTAGCAGCTCCGGGACTAGCAACACCGGGGAGCTGTTTTTT.